This T cell receptor beta chain emerged from a study of blood T cell repertoires in COVID-19. Study at large: Specimens from acute and convalescent COVID-19 originated in the United States, Italy and Spain. PBMCs, B-cell-depleted T cells, or T cells were the source of the cDNA or gDNA that made up the material.

Per the study methods: Cell counts per sample came from amplifying reference gene primers. Method: immunoSEQ multiplex PCR; TCRdb's copy keeps in-frame clones and lacks some. V and J calls plus clone size are reproduced from that table; the DNA served to infer D and trimming. The sample carries approximately 150,000 clones, about 86% recorded once. There are 15 residues in the CDR3. Sequenced: peripheral blood. The rearrangement links TRBV21-1 to TRBJ2-7; TRBD1 was called by the table and not checked on the DNA. TRBV21-1 is termed a pseudogene. The TCR sequence derives from a woman aged 50 to 65 with active or convalescent COVID-19. The CDR3 coding sequence is TGTGCCAGCAGCAAAGGGGACAGGTTCTCCTACGAGCAGTACTTC. This translates into CASSKGDRFSYEQYF.